This T cell receptor beta chain was documented in a study of blood T cell repertoires in COVID-19. Germline V gene data show CDR1 as LGHDT and CDR2 as YNNKEL (reference sequence). CDR3 length equals 16 residues. V lost 0 bases to trimming and J lost 7 bases; unmatched junction nucleotides: 7. Data came from immunoSEQ multiplex PCR; TCRdb stores just in-frame clones and leaves some out. In the table there are around 210,000 clones, about 82% of which are singletons. The specimen was peripheral blood. This TCR was recovered from a man aged 60 to 69 with COVID-19, enrolled during active disease. The V and J genes are TRBV3-1 (or the pseudogene TRBV3-2) and TRBJ2-1, with TRBD2 matching 9 bases. The CDR3 DNA sequence: TGTGCCAGCAGCCAAGAGATCGGGCGGGAGGGGAATGAGCAGTTCTTC. This translates into CASSQEIGREGNEQFF.